Listed below are T cell receptor beta chains from one sample, sequenced in a study of brain metastases from non-small cell lung cancer. Produced via immunoSEQ multiplex PCR; TCRdb's table is partial and in-frame only. The profile covers over 2,000 clones, with 80% to 90% appearing a single time and approximately 8.8% taken by the ten largest. The sample was tumor-adjacent normal tissue. These receptors originate from a donor aged 40 or older with non-small cell lung cancer. Both conserved end residues are part of each CDR3. A D gene is named only where the DNA matches it firmly. Where a row states a size, it is once, few, many or the class of an expanded clone; other rows omit it.

J gene: TRBJ1-2; clone size: NA; D gene: NA; V gene: TRBV12-5; CDR3 DNA: TGTGCTAGTGGTTTGAGTACGGTCGGTGGCGGCTACACCTTC; CDR3 protein: CASGLSTVGGGYTF
J gene: TRBJ1-2; clone size: NA; D gene: NA; V gene: TRBV7-2; CDR3 DNA: TGTGCCAGCAGCCCCAACGCCGGCTACACCTTT; CDR3 protein: CASSPNAGYTF
J gene: TRBJ1-1; clone size: few; D gene: NA; V gene: TRBV6-2/TRBV6-3; CDR3 DNA: TGTGCCAGCAGCAAGACAGGCCTGAACACTGAAGCTTTCTTT; CDR3 protein: CASSKTGLNTEAFF
J gene: TRBJ2-1; clone size: NA; D gene: TRBD2; V gene: TRBV4-3; CDR3 DNA: TGCGCCAGCAGCCAAGATCTAGCGGGGGTTTACAATGAGCAGTTCTTC; CDR3 protein: CASSQDLAGVYNEQFF
J gene: TRBJ1-1; clone size: few; D gene: NA; V gene: TRBV6-5; CDR3 DNA: TGTGCCAGCAACCCAAAGGGGTACACTGAAGCTTTCTTT; CDR3 protein: CASNPKGYTEAFF
J gene: TRBJ2-5; clone size: NA; D gene: NA; V gene: TRBV6-1; CDR3 DNA: TGTGCCAGCAGGGAAGACGGGCACGTAACGGCGACCCAGTACTTC; CDR3 protein: CASREDGHVTATQYF
J gene: TRBJ1-1; clone size: NA; D gene: NA; V gene: TRBV5-4; CDR3 DNA: TGTGCCAGCAGCACACCCGGGACATTGAACACTGAAGCTTTCTTT; CDR3 protein: CASSTPGTLNTEAFF
J gene: TRBJ2-7; clone size: NA; D gene: NA; V gene: TRBV2; CDR3 DNA: TGTGCCAGCAGTGGCCCAGGCCAGTACTTC; CDR3 protein: CASSGPGQYF
J gene: TRBJ2-5; clone size: once; D gene: TRBD2; V gene: TRBV5-1; CDR3 DNA: TGCGCCAGCAGCTTAGGACTAGCGGTTACGTACCAAGAGACCCAGTACTTC; CDR3 protein: CASSLGLAVTYQETQYF
J gene: TRBJ2-1; clone size: NA; D gene: NA; V gene: TRBV7-9; CDR3 DNA: TGTGCCAGCAGCTCAATCGAAGGGGTTGAGCAGTTCTTC; CDR3 protein: CASSSIEGVEQFF
J gene: TRBJ1-1; clone size: few; D gene: NA; V gene: TRBV5-1; CDR3 DNA: TGCGCCAGCAGCTTGGCTTTGCTGGCTCAGGGTAGGGGCACTGAAGCTTTCTTT; CDR3 protein: CASSLALLAQGRGTEAFF
J gene: TRBJ1-1; clone size: few; D gene: NA; V gene: TRBV30; CDR3 DNA: TGTGCCGGGTCTGGTCGTTCGACAGGCGCGAACACTGAAGCTTTCTTT; CDR3 protein: CAGSGRSTGANTEAFF